Listed here is a single TCR beta chain. The antigen remains unidentified. The data are from a study of cytotoxic CD8 clonotypes in ibrutinib-treated CLL. Study-wide results and caveats: Clonality went higher at ibrutinib response and then dropped back toward baseline at progression. Contraction or stability on treatment characterized the public clonotypes, which were uncommon. Circulating CD8+ T-cell counts were tracked by baseline clonality, which exceeded that of age-matched healthy donors.

Repertoires were generated with immunoSEQ multiplex PCR, while TCRdb's copy carries only in-frame clones and drops some. The sample gives 200,000 to 250,000 clones, 60% to 75% of which show up once; 15% is in the top ten. In germline, CDR1 is MDHEN, CDR2 SYDVKM. There are 13 residues in the CDR3. With 3 bases removed from V and 5 bases from J, the gap between germline ends came to 11 bases. Source: PBMCs, taken after 24 months of ibrutinib treatment. The origin of this receptor is a human donor with chronic lymphocytic leukemia. V gene TRBV28 combines with J gene TRBJ2-7; perhaps D is TRBD1 or TRBD2 (5 bases each). CDR3 DNA sequence: TGTGCCAGCAGTTTTCGGGGCTTGGACGAGCAGTACTTC. Its protein is CASSFRGLDEQYF.